The source of this T cell receptor beta chain is a study of CD8 T cells in ankylosing spondylitis. The CDR3 loop spans 13 amino acids. The ends lost 6 bases at V and 7 bases at J; junction bases unmatched: 4. The germline V gene has CDR1 DFQATT and CDR2 SNEGSKA (reference sequence). The TCR beta libraries were generated through quantitative 5'-RACE incorporating molecular barcodes. Each CDR3 protein is one row after TCRdb ran MiXCR on the 5' RACE reads. The sample lists approximately 300,000 distinct CDR3 sequences; 8% were seen once. This clonotype has at least ten counts. Its specificity is not known. Points from the study as a whole: Certain motif variants had earlier appeared in reactive arthritis synovial fluid and blood. Significant enrichment of disease-linked clones was reported in matched ankylosing spondylitis synovial fluid. Seemingly distinctive of ankylosing spondylitis blood was a TCR beta motif formed by eight highly homologous variants. With a CD8+ phenotype, disease-linked clones were relatively rare in peripheral blood.

The specimen was blood, either unsorted or a sorted T cell fraction (not recorded which). The chain couples TRBV20-1 to TRBJ1-6, with 9 bases fitting TRBD1. This TCR was recovered from a male donor with ankylosing spondylitis. The CDR3 sequence: CSARTGANSPLHF. CDR3 nucleotides: TGCAGTGCAAGGACAGGGGCGAATTCACCCCTCCACTTT.